Listed below are T cell receptor beta chains from one sample, sequenced in a study of T-cell memory formation after mild COVID-19. TCRdb reprocessed the 5' RACE reads with MiXCR, giving one entry per CDR3 protein. Altogether about 190,000 distinct CDR3 sequences are present, about a sixth being singletons, with the ten largest covering roughly 2.4%. Sequenced input: PBMCs or a T cell subset sorted from them (not recorded which). All receptors come from an adult woman who had mild COVID-19 (a few samples of this study predate the infection). Cell type and time point are not known. The CDR3 runs from the conserved cysteine through the conserved F or W. A D gene is named only where the DNA matches it firmly. Some rows mark clone size as missing; the rest say once, few, many or name a class of expanded clone.

many | . | TRBJ2-2 | TRBV5-1 | CASSLGNTGELFF | TGCGCCAGCAGCTTGGGGAACACCGGGGAGCTGTTTTTT
few | . | TRBJ2-2 | TRBV5-5 | CASSLILVTGELFF | TGTGCCAGCAGCTTGATACTAGTCACCGGGGAGCTGTTTTTT
. | . | TRBJ2-3 | TRBV5-1 | CASSLAGSSDTQYF | TGCGCCAGCAGCTTAGCAGGGTCTTCCGATACGCAGTATTTT
. | . | TRBJ1-5 | TRBV4-1 | CASSQQVRSDSNQPQHF | TGCGCCAGCAGCCAACAGGTCCGAAGCGATAGCAATCAGCCCCAGCATTTT
few | . | TRBJ2-5 | TRBV6-1 | CASRGPPGETQYF | TGTGCCAGCAGGGGACCTCCCGGGGAGACCCAGTACTTC
few | TRBD2 | TRBJ2-3 | TRBV7-2 | CASSLASGLDTQYF | TGTGCCAGCAGCTTGGCTAGCGGGCTAGATACGCAGTATTTT
. | . | TRBJ2-5 | TRBV9 | CASSVKGSGETQYF | TGTGCCAGCAGCGTAAAAGGAAGCGGAGAGACCCAGTACTTC
few | . | TRBJ2-7 | TRBV7-8 | CASSLGVRSYEQYF | TGTGCCAGCAGCTTAGGAGTCAGATCCTACGAGCAGTACTTC
few | . | TRBJ1-1 | TRBV3-1 | CASSPQGSGEAFF | TGTGCCAGCAGCCCACAGGGTTCTGGTGAAGCTTTCTTT
few | . | TRBJ2-2 | TRBV7-7 | CASSLGGATGELFF | TGTGCTAGCAGCTTAGGGGGGGCCACCGGGGAGCTGTTTTTT
. | TRBD1 | TRBJ2-2 | TRBV4-1 | CASSAGQGELFF | TGCGCCAGCAGCGCCGGACAGGGCGAGCTGTTTTTT
. | TRBD1 | TRBJ1-2 | TRBV15 | CATSRGGGTGGPMGYTF | TGTGCCACCAGCAGAGGCGGAGGGACAGGGGGTCCTATGGGCTACACCTTC
few | . | TRBJ2-1 | TRBV7-2 | CASSLGPLGNEQFF | TGTGCCAGCAGCTTAGGGCCCCTAGGAAATGAGCAGTTCTTC
few | TRBD1 | TRBJ1-1 | TRBV11-2 | CASSFSGTGDTEAFF | TGTGCCAGCAGCTTCTCCGGGACAGGGGACACTGAAGCTTTCTTT
few | TRBD2 | TRBJ2-3 | TRBV12-3/TRBV12-4 | CASSLAGRADTQYF | TGTGCCAGCAGTTTAGCCGGGAGGGCAGATACGCAGTATTTT
few | TRBD2 | TRBJ2-7 | TRBV20-1 | CSARPSGGLYNSVSSYEQYF | TGCAGTGCTAGACCCTCGGGAGGGCTATATAACTCTGTTAGCTCCTACGAGCAGTACTTC
. | . | TRBJ2-7 | TRBV6-2/TRBV6-3 | CASSEADPYEQYF | TGTGCCAGCAGCGAAGCGGACCCCTACGAGCAGTACTTC
few | TRBD1 | TRBJ1-5 | TRBV20-1 | CSARQGGRDQPQHF | TGCAGTGCTAGACAGGGGGGAAGGGATCAGCCCCAGCATTTT
few | . | TRBJ2-1 | TRBV21-1 | CASSKEASAGEREQFF | TGTGCCAGCAGCAAAGAAGCGTCAGCAGGGGAGAGGGAGCAGTTCTTC
. | . | TRBJ2-1 | TRBV10-3 | CAIGPSGGEQFF | TGTGCCATCGGGCCTAGTGGGGGTGAGCAGTTCTTC
. | . | TRBJ2-2 | TRBV11-3 | CASSYSVGELFF | TGTGCCAGCAGCTATAGCGTCGGGGAGCTGTTTTTT
. | TRBD1 | TRBJ1-2 | TRBV20-1 | CSARQTGAGYTF | TGCAGTGCTAGGCAGACAGGGGCTGGCTACACCTTC
. | TRBD1 | TRBJ1-3 | TRBV4-1 | CASSQTTGGSGNTIYF | TGCGCCAGCAGCCAAACGACAGGGGGATCTGGAAACACCATATATTTT
few | . | TRBJ2-7 | TRBV7-2 | CASSRPGRGYEQYF | TGTGCCAGCAGTCGACCGGGACGAGGTTACGAGCAGTACTTC
. | . | TRBJ1-2 | TRBV6-5 | CASSYSRAPGYTF | TGTGCCAGCAGTTACTCCCGAGCTCCGGGCTACACCTTC
few | . | TRBJ1-3 | TRBV5-1 | CASRDNHSPSGNTIYF | TGCGCCAGCAGAGACAACCATTCCCCCTCTGGAAACACCATATATTTT
. | TRBD1 | TRBJ1-5 | TRBV27 | CASSLEGARQPQHF | TGTGCCAGCAGTTTAGAGGGGGCCCGGCAGCCCCAGCATTTT
. | TRBD1 | TRBJ1-1 | TRBV7-8 | CASSDRGRSNTEAFF | TGTGCCAGCAGCGACAGGGGGCGGTCGAACACTGAAGCTTTCTTT
once | TRBD2 | TRBJ2-4 | TRBV20-1 | CSARSLAEVKIIQYF | TGCAGTGCTCGGAGTCTAGCGGAAGTTAAAATCATTCAGTACTTC
. | TRBD1 | TRBJ1-3 | TRBV29-1 | CSAGDRSSGNTIYF | TGCAGCGCTGGGGACAGAAGCTCTGGAAACACCATATATTTT
few | . | TRBJ1-5 | TRBV10-3 | CAISEGYQPQHF | TGTGCCATCAGTGAGGGGTATCAGCCCCAGCATTTT
. | . | TRBJ2-7 | TRBV5-1 | CASSSALGAEQYF | TGCGCCAGCAGCTCGGCGCTAGGGGCGGAGCAGTACTTC
few | . | TRBJ2-7 | TRBV3-1 | CASSQEKGQYF | TGTGCCAGCAGCCAGGAGAAAGGGCAGTACTTC
. | TRBD1 | TRBJ2-7 | TRBV12-3/TRBV12-4 | CASSLRQGRHEQYF | TGTGCCAGCAGTTTAAGACAGGGGCGCCACGAGCAGTACTTC
. | TRBD2 | TRBJ2-1 | TRBV7-2 | CASSRTSGRFNEQFF | TGTGCCAGCAGCCGGACTAGCGGGAGGTTCAATGAGCAGTTCTTC
few | . | TRBJ2-3 | TRBV24-1 | CATSVTGGDTQYF | TGTGCCACCAGTGTCACAGGAGGGGATACGCAGTATTTT
. | TRBD2 | TRBJ2-5 | TRBV29-1 | CSVEISGGLQETQYF | TGCAGCGTTGAGATTTCGGGGGGATTACAAGAGACCCAGTACTTC
few | . | TRBJ2-2 | TRBV14 | CASSPQAGLNTGELFF | TGTGCCAGCAGCCCGCAAGCCGGGTTAAACACCGGGGAGCTGTTTTTT
. | . | TRBJ1-1 | TRBV12-3/TRBV12-4 | CASRSKPGSPNTEAFF | TGTGCCAGTAGGTCAAAACCAGGGTCCCCGAACACTGAAGCTTTCTTT
. | . | TRBJ1-6 | TRBV2 | CASSVGSPLHF | TGTGCCAGCAGTGTAGGATCACCCCTCCACTTT
. | TRBD1 | TRBJ1-2 | TRBV12-3/TRBV12-4 | CASSLTGIKYGYTF | TGTGCCAGCAGCCTGACAGGGATTAAGTACGGCTACACCTTC
few | TRBD1 | TRBJ1-5 | TRBV12-3/TRBV12-4 | CASSLRDSSNQPQHF | TGTGCCAGCAGTTTAAGGGACAGCTCCAATCAGCCCCAGCATTTT
few | . | TRBJ2-5 | TRBV10-3 | CAISTSPGSRGEETQYF | TGTGCCATCAGTACTTCACCCGGGTCAAGAGGGGAAGAGACCCAGTACTTC
few | . | TRBJ1-3 | TRBV4-3 | CASSQDQVSGNTIYF | TGCGCCAGCAGCCAAGACCAAGTCTCTGGAAACACCATATATTTT
. | . | TRBJ1-2 | TRBV5-5 | CASSLRRQVPVIQGTSDYGYTF | TGTGCCAGCAGCTTGCGCCGACAGGTCCCCGTCATCCAAGGAACGTCGGACTATGGCTACACCTTC
few | TRBD2 | TRBJ2-3 | TRBV5-1 | CASSSLTSGGLKPTDTQYF | TGCGCCAGCAGCTCCTTGACTAGCGGGGGCCTTAAGCCCACAGATACGCAGTATTTT
few | . | TRBJ2-3 | TRBV7-2 | CASSTVEGFWSTDTQYF | TGTGCCAGCAGCACCGTAGAGGGGTTTTGGAGCACAGATACGCAGTATTTT
. | . | TRBJ1-1 | TRBV5-6 | CASSLKIVQLNTEAFF | TGTGCCAGCAGCTTGAAAATCGTGCAGTTAAACACTGAAGCTTTCTTT
few | TRBD1 | TRBJ1-3 | TRBV11-2 | CASSPDRVAGNTIYF | TGTGCCAGCAGCCCGGACAGGGTGGCTGGAAACACCATATATTTT
. | . | TRBJ2-2 | TRBV2 | CASRKEQTRNTGELFF | TGTGCCAGTCGAAAGGAACAGACAAGGAACACCGGGGAGCTGTTTTTT
. | . | TRBJ1-5 | TRBV3-1 | CASSQARPERESNQPQHF | TGTGCCAGCAGCCAAGCCAGGCCCGAGAGAGAAAGCAATCAGCCCCAGCATTTT